This T cell receptor (beta chain) was identified in a study of graft-versus-host responses after intestinal transplantation. Findings and caveats of the study: Patients who carried graft-donor T cell macrochimerism also had high graft-versus-host to host-versus-graft clonal ratios in their allografts. Ileal or blood samples showed some GvH clones first, and such clones were also found in recipient marrow. Peak circulating GvH clone levels tracked with early post-transplant HvG declines.

On this clone: The antigen is not known.

Between the trimmed V and J ends, which lost 10 bases and 2 bases, there was a span of 11 bases. The CDR3 runs to 12 residues. From germline, CDR1 is SEHNR and CDR2 FQNEAQ (reference sequence). Only in-frame clones appear in the TCRdb table, and some are missing; sequencing was by immunoSEQ multiplex PCR. The sample carries 40,000 or so clones, over 85% recorded once. Specimen: PBMCs, collected approximately 270 days after transplant. The clonotype was recovered from a human patient who received an intestinal transplant, so some T cells may come from the graft donor. This rearrangement joins TRBV7-9 to TRBJ1-2, with D unclear. CDR3 sequence: CATGVSNYGYTF. The CDR3, as DNA: TGTGCCACAGGTGTTTCGAACTATGGCTACACCTTC.